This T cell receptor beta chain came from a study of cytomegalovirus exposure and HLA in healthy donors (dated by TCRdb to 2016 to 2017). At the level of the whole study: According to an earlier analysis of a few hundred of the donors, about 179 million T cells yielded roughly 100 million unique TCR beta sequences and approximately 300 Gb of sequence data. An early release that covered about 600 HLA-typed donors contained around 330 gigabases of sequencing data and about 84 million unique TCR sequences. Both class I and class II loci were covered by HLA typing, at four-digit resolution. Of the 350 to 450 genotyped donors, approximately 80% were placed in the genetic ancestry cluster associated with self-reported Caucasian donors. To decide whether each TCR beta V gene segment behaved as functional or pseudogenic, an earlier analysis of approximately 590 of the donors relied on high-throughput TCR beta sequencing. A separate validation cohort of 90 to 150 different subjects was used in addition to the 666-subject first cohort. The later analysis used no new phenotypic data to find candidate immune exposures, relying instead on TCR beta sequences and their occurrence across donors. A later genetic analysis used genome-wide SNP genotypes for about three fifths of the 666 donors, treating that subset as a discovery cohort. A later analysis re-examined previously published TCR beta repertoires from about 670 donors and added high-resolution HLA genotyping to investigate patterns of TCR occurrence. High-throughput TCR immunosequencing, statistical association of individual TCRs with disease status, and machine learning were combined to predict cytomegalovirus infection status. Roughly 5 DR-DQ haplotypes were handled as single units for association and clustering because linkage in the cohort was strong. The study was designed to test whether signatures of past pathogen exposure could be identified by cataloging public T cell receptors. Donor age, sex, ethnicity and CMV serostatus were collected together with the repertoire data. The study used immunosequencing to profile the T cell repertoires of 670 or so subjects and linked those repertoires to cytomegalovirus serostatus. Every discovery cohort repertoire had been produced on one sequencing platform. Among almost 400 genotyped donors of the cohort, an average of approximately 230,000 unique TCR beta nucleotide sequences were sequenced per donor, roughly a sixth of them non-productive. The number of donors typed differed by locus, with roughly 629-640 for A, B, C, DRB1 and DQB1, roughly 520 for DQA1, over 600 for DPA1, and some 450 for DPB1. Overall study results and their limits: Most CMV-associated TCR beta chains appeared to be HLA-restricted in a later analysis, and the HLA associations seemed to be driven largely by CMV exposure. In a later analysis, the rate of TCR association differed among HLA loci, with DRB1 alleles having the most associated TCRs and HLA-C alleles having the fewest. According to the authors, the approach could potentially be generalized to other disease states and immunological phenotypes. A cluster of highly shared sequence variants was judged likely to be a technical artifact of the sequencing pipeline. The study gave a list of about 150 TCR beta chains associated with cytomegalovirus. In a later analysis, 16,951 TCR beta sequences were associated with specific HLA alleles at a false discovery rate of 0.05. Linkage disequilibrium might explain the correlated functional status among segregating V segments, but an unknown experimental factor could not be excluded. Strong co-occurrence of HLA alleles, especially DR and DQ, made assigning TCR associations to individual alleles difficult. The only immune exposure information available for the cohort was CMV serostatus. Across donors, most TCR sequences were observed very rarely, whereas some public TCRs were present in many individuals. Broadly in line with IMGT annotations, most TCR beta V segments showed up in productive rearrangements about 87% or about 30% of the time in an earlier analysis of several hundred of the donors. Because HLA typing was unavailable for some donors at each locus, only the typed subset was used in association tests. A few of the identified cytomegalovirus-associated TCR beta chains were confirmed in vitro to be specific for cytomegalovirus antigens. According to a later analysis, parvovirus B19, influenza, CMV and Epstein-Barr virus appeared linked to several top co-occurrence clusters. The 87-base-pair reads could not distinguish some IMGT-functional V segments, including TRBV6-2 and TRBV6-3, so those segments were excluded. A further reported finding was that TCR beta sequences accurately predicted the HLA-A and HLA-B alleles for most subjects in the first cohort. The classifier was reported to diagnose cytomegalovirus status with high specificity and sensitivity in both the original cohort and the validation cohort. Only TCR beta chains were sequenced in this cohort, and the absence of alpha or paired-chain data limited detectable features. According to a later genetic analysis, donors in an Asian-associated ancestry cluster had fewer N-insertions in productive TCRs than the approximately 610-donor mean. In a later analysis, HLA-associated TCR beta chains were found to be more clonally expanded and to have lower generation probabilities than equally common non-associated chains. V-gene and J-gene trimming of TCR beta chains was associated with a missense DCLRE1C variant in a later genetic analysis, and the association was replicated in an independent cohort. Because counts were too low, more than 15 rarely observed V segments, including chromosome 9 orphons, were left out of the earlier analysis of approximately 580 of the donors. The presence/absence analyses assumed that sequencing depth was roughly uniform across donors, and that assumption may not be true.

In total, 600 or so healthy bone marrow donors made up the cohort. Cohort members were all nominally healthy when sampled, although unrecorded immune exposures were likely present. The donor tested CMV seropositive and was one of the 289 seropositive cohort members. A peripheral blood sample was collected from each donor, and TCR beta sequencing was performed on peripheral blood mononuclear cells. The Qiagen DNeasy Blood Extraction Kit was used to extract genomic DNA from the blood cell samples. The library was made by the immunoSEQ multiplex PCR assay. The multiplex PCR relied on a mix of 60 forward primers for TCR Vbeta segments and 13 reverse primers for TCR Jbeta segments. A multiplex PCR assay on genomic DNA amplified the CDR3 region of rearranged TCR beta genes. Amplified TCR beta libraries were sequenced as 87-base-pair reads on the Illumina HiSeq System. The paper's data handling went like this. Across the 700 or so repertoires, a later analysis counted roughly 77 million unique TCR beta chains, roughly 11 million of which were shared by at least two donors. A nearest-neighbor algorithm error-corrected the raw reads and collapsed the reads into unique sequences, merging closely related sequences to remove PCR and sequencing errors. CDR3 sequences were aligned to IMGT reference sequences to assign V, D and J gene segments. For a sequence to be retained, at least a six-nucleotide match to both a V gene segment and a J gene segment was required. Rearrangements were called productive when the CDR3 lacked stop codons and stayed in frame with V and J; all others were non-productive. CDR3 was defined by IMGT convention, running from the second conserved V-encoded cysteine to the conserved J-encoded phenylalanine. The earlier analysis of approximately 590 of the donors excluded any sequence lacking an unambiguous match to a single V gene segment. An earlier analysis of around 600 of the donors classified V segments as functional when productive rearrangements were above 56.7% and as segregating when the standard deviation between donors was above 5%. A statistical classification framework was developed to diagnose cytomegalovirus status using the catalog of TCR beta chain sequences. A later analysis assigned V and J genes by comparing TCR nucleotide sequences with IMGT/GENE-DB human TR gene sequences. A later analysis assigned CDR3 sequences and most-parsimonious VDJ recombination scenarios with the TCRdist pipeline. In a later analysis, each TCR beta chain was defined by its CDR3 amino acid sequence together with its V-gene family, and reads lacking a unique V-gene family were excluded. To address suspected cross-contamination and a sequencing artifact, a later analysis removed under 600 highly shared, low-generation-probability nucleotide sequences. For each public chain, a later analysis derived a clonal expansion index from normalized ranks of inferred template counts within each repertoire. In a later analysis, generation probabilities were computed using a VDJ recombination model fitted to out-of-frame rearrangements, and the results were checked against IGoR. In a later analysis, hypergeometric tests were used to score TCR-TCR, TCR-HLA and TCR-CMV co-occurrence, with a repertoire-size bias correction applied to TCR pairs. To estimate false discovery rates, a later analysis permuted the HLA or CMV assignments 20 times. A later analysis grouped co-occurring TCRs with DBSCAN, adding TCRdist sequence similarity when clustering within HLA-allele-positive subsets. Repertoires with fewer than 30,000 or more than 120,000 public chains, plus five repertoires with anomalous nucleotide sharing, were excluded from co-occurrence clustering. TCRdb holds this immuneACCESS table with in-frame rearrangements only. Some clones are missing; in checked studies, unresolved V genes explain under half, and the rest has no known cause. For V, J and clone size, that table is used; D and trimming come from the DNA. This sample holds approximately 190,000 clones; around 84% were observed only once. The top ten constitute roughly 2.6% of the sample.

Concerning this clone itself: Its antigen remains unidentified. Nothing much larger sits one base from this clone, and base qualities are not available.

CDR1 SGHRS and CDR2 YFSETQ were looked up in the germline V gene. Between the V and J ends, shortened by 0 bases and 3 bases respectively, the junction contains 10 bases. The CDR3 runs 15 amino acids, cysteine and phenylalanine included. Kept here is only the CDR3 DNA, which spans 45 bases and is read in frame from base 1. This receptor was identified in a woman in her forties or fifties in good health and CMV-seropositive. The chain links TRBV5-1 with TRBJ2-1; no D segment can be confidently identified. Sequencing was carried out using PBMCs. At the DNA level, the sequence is TGCGCCAGCAGCTTGGAAGTTGAGGTCTACAATGAGCAGTTCTTC. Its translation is CASSLEVEVYNEQFF.